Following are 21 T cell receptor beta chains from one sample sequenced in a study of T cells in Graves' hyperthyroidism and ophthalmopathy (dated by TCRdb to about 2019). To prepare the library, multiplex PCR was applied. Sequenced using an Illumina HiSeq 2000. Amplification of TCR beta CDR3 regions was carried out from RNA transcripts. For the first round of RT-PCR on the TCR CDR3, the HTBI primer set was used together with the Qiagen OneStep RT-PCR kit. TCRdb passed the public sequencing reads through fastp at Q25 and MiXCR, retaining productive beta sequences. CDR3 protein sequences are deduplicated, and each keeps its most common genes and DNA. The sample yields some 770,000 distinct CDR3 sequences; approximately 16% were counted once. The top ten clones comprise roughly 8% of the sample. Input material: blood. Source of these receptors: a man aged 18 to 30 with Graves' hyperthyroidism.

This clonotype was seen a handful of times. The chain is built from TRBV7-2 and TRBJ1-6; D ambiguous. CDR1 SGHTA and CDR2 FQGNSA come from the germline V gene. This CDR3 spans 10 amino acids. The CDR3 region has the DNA TGTGCTGTCGGCTACTCACCCCTCCACTTT. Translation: CAVGYSPLHF.

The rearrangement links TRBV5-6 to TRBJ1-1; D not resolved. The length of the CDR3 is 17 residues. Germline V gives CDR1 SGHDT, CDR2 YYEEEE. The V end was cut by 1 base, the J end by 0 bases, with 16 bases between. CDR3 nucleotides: TGTGCCAGCAGCTTGCCCTCTGGGAGAAACCTGAACACTGAAGCTTTCTTT. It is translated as CASSLPSGRNLNTEAFF.

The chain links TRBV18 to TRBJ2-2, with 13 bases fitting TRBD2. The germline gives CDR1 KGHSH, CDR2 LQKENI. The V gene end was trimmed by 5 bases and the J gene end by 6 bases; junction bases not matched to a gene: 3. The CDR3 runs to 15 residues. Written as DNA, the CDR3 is TGTGCCAGCTCATGGACTAGCGGGAGTGCCGGGGAGCTGTTTTTT. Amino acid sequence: CASSWTSGSAGELFF.

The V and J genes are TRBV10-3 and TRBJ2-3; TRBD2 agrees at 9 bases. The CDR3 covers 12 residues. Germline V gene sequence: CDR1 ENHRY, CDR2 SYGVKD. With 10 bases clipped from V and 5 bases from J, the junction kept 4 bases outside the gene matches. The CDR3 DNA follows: TGTGCCACCAAGACTAGCGGAGATACGCAGTATTTT. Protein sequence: CATKTSGDTQYF.

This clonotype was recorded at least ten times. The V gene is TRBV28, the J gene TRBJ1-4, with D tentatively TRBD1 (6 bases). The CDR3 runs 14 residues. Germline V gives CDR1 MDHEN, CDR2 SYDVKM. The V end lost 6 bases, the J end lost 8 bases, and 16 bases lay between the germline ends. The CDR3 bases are TGTGCCAGCAGCGCAAGGGGGGTCTGGGAAAAACTGTTTTTT. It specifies CASSARGVWEKLFF.

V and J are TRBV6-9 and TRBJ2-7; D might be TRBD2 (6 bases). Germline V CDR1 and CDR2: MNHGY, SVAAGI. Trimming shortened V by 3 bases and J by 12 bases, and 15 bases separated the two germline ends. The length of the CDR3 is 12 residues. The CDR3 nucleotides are TGTGCCAGCAGTTACCGGGACTTTTGGCCGTACTTC. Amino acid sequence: CASSYRDFWPYF.

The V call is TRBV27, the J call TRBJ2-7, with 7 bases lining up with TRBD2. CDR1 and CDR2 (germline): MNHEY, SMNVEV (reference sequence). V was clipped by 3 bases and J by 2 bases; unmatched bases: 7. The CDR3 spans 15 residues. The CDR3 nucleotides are TGTGCCAGCAGTTTTCGGGGAGGGCGACCCTACGAGCAGTACTTC. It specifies CASSFRGGRPYEQYF.

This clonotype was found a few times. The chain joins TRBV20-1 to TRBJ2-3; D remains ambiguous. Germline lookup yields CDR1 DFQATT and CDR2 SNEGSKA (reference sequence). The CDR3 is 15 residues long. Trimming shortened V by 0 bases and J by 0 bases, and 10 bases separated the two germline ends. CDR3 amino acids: CSARDPYSSTDTQYF. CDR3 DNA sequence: TGCAGTGCTAGAGACCCTTACTCTAGCACAGATACGCAGTATTTT.

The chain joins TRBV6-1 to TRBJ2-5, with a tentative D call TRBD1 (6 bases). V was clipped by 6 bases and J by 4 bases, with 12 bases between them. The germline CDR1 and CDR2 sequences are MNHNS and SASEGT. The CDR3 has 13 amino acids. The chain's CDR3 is CASRQGPGETQYF. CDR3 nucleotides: TGTGCCAGCAGACAGGGCCCGGGAGAGACCCAGTACTTC.

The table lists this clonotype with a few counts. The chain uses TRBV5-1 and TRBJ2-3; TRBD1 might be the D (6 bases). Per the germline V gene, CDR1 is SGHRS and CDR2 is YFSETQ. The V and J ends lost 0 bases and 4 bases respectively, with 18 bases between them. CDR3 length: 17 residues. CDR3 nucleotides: TGCGCCAGCAGCTTGGGGGACCAGGGGTCCCTTCCAGATACGCAGTATTTT. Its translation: CASSLGDQGSLPDTQYF.

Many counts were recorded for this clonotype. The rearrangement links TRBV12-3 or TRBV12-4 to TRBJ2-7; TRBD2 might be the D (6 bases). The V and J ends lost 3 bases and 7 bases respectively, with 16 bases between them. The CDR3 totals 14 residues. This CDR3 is CASSLGTRGKEQYF. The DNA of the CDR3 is TGTGCCAGCAGTTTGGGGACCCGGGGGAAGGAGCAGTACTTC.

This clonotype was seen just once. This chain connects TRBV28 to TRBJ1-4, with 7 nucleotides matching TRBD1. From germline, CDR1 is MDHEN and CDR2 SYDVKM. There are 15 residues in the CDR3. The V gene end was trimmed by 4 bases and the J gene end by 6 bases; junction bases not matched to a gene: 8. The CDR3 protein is CASSYNRGRDEKLFF. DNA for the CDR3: TGTGCCAGCAGTTATAACAGGGGTAGGGATGAAAAACTGTTTTTT.

CDR3 residues: CASSILPRNGEPQHF. In nucleotides, the CDR3 is TGTGCCAGTAGTATATTACCCCGCAATGGGGAGCCCCAGCATTTT. The genes are TRBV19 and TRBJ1-5; D is unclear. V shed 2 bases and J shed 8 bases, with 16 bases lying between them. The length of the CDR3 is 15 residues. Germline V gene data show CDR1 as LNHDA and CDR2 as SQIVND (reference sequence).

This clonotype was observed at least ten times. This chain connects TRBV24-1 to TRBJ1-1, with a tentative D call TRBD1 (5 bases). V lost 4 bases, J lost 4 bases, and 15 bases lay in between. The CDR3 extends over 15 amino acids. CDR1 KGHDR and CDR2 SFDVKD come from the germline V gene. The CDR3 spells CATSDSGRLSTEAFF. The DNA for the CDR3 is TGTGCCACCAGTGACTCGGGACGGTTGAGCACTGAAGCTTTCTTT.

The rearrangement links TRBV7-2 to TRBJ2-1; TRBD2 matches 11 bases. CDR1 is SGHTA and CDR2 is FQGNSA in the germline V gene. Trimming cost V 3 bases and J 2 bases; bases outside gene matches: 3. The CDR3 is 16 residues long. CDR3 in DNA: TGTGCCAGCAGCTTTAGCGGGAGGGCCGCCTACAATGAGCAGTTCTTC. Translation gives CASSFSGRAAYNEQFF. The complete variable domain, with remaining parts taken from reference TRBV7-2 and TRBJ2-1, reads GAGVSQSPSNKVTEKGKDVELRCDPISGHTALYWYRQSLGQGLEFLIYFQGNSAPDKSGLPSDRFSAERTGGSVSTLTIQRTQQEDSAVYLCASSFSGRAAYNEQFFGPGTRLTVL.

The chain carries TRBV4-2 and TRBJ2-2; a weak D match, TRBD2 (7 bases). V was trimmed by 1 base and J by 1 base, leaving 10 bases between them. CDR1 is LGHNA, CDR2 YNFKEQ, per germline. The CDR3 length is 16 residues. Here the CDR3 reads CASSQGGGQNTGELFF. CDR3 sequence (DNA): TGTGCCAGCAGCCAAGGGGGGGGACAGAACACCGGGGAGCTGTTTTTT.

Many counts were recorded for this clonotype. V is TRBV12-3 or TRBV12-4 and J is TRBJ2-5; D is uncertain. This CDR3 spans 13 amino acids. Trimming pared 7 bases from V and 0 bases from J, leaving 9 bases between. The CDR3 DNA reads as TGTGCCAGCACACCCCAGTACCAAGAGACCCAGTACTTC. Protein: CASTPQYQETQYF.

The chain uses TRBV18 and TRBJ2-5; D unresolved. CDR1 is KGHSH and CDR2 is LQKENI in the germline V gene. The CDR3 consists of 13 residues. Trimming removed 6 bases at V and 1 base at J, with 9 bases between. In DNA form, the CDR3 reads TGTGCCAGCTCGCCGCAATTCCAAGAGACCCAGTACTTC. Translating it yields CASSPQFQETQYF.

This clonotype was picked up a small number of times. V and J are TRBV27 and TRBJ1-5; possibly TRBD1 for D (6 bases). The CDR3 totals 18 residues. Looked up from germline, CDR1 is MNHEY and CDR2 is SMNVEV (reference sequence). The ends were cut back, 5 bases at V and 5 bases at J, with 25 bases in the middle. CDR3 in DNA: TGTGCCAGCAGTCCCCTGGCTTGGGGGGCGAGTAAAGATCAGCCCCAGCATTTT. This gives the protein CASSPLAWGASKDQPQHF.

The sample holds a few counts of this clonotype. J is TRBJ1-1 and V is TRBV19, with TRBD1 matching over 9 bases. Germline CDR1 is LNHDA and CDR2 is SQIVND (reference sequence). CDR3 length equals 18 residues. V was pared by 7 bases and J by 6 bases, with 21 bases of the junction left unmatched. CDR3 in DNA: TGTGCCAGTACCTCGTCTATCCGGGACAGGGTTGCAGTGGCTGAAGCTTTCTTT. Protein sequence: CASTSSIRDRVAVAEAFF.

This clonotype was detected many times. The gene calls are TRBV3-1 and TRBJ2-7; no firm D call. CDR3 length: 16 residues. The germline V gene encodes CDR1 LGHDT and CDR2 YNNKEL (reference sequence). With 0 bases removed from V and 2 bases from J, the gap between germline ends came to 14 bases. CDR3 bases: TGTGCCAGCAGCCAAGAGTCTGTCTACCGAACCTACGAGCAGTACTTC. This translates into CASSQESVYRTYEQYF.